Sequencing of this T cell receptor (beta chain) was carried out in a study of cytomegalovirus exposure and HLA in healthy donors. Use of 60 Vbeta and 13 Jbeta primers characterized the PCR. Method: immunoSEQ multiplex PCR; TCRdb's copy keeps in-frame clones and lacks some. The sample holds about 130,000 clones. The germline gives CDR1 SGHTA, CDR2 FQGTGA. The CDR3 loop spans 15 amino acids. The ends lost 5 bases at V and 3 bases at J; junction bases unmatched: 8. The chain couples TRBV7-3 to TRBJ1-1; TRBD1 agrees at 8 bases. The material sequenced was PBMCs. The receptor was derived from a woman between 40 and 55 years old in good health and CMV-seropositive. CDR3 bases: TGTGCCAGCAGCCCCGACAGGGGACGGGACACTGAAGCTTTCTTT. It encodes CASSPDRGRDTEAFF.